Described below is a single T cell receptor (beta chain) sequence and its context. Its antigen is currently unknown. This sample is drawn from a study of T cells in Graves' hyperthyroidism and ophthalmopathy. The V and J ends lost 2 bases and 0 bases respectively, with 17 bases between them. CDR1 is DFQATT and CDR2 is SNEGSKA in the germline V gene (reference sequence). This CDR3 comprises 16 residues. Study-wide results and limits: Ophthalmopathy was model-predicted a median about six months pre-onset. Most thyroid clonotypes expanded above 0.001 were also detected in blood. A 13 V-J model separated ophthalmopathy from stable hyperthyroidism.

Amplification of TCR beta CDR3 regions was performed using RNA transcripts as template. TCR CDR3 regions were first amplified by RT-PCR with HTBI primers. TCRdb recomputed calls from the multiplex PCR reads with MiXCR, one row per CDR3 protein. The data show 660,000 or so distinct CDR3 sequences, approximately 42% seen once. The diagnostic basis comprised clinical symptoms, serum thyroxine and TRAb, thyroid ultrasound and orbital computed tomography. The sample consisted of peripheral blood or thyroid tissue (not recorded which). The chain links TRBV20-1 to TRBJ2-7; a weak D match, TRBD2 (5 bases). The receptor comes from an adult man with Graves' disease, either hyperthyroidism or ophthalmopathy (not recorded which). CDR3 nucleotides: TGCAGTGCTAGATTGCCGGGTCGGAGGAGCTCCTACGAGCAGTACTTC. Translated: CSARLPGRRSSYEQYF.